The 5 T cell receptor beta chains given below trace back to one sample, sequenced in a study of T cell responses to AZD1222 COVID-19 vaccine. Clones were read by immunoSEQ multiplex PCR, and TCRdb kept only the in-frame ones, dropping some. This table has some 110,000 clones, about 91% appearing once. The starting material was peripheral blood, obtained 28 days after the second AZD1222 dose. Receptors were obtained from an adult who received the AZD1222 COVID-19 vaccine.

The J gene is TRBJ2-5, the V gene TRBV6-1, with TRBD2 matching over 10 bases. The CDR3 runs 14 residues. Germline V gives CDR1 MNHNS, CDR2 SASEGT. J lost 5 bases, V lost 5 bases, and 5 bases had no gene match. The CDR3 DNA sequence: TGTGCCAGCAGTAGCGGGAGGGGAGGGGAGACCCAGTACTTC. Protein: CASSSGRGGETQYF.

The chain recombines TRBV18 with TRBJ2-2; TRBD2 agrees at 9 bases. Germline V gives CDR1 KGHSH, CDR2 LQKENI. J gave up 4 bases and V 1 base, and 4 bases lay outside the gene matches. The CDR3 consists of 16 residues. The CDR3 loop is CASSPLAGAGTGELFF. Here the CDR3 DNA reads TGTGCCAGCTCACCACTAGCGGGAGCTGGCACCGGGGAGCTGTTTTTT.

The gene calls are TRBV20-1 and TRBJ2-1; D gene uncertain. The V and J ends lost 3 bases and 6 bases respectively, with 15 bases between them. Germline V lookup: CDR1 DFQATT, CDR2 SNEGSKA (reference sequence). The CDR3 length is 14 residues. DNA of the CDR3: TGCAGTGCTAGTAGGACGACCTACGGCAATGAGCAGTTCTTC. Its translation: CSASRTTYGNEQFF.

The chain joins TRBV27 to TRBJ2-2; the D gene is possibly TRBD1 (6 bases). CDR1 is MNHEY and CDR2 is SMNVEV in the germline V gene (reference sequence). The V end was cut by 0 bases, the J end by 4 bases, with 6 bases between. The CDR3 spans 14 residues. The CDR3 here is CASSLSGGTGELFF. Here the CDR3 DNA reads TGTGCCAGCAGTTTATCAGGGGGCACCGGGGAGCTGTTTTTT.

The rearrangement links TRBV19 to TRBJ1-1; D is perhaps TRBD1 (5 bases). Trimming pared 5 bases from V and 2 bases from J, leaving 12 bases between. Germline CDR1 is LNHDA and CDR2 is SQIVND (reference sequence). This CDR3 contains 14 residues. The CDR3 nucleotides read TGTGCCAGTAGTTTTATTACAGGAAACACTGAAGCTTTCTTT. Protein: CASSFITGNTEAFF.